The rows below give T cell receptor beta chains drawn from one sample of a study of cytotoxic CD8 clonotypes in ibrutinib-treated CLL. Only in-frame clones appear in the TCRdb table, and some are missing; sequencing was by immunoSEQ multiplex PCR. The sample lists 100,000 or so clones; 58% were seen once. The material was PBMCs, obtained after 24 months of ibrutinib treatment. These receptors all come from a human donor with chronic lymphocytic leukemia. CDR3s include the opening cysteine and the closing phenylalanine or tryptophan. A D gene is named only where the DNA matches it firmly. Part of the rows lack a size; the others show once, few, many or a class for expanded clones.

clone_size,v_call,j_call,d_call,cdr3_nt,cdr3_aa
NA,TRBV7-6,TRBJ2-7,NA,TGTGCCAGCAGCCCAGAAACGGTACCCTACGAGCAGTACTTC,CASSPETVPYEQYF
NA,TRBV5-6,TRBJ1-3,NA,TGTGCCAGCAGCCCCGACGGTGCTCTAGGAAACACCATATATTTT,CASSPDGALGNTIYF
NA,TRBV14,TRBJ1-3,NA,TGTGCCAGCACCCACGCCGGAGGGAACACCATATATTTT,CASTHAGGNTIYF
NA,TRBV5-1,TRBJ2-5,NA,TGCGCCAGCAGCGGAGCCGTTGTGGAGACCCAGTACTTC,CASSGAVVETQYF
NA,TRBV6-5,TRBJ2-7,NA,TGTGCCAGCAGTTACTCGTCCGAGCAGTACTTC,CASSYSSEQYF
NA,TRBV7-9,TRBJ1-1,NA,TGTGCCAGCAGCTCCCCAGGGTTGAGGTACACTGAAGCTTTCTTT,CASSSPGLRYTEAFF
NA,TRBV2,TRBJ2-3,TRBD2,TGTGCCAGCATGCTAGCGGGGAAGGGAACGCAGTATTTT,CASMLAGKGTQYF
NA,TRBV7-2,TRBJ1-2,NA,TGTGCCAGCAGCTTAGAGGCGGGGAACCATGGCTACACCTTC,CASSLEAGNHGYTF
NA,TRBV7-2,TRBJ1-1,NA,TGTGCCAGCAGCTTAATGACGGTGAACACTGAAGCTTTCTTT,CASSLMTVNTEAFF
NA,TRBV20-1,TRBJ2-7,NA,TGCAGTCTGGTGTCTATCTACGAGCAGTACTTC,CSLVSIYEQYF
NA,TRBV7-9,TRBJ1-4,NA,TGTGCCAGCAGCTTACCCAAGAGTAGAGGAGATTGGGAACGACTGTTTTTT,CASSLPKSRGDWERLFF
NA,TRBV10-2,TRBJ2-3,TRBD2,TGCGCCAGTCGACTAGCGGGGGCTCCCACAGATACGCAGTATTTT,CASRLAGAPTDTQYF
NA,TRBV7-2,TRBJ2-3,TRBD1,TGTGCCAGCAGCTTAGGACAGGGGGGCGCAGATACGCAGTATTTT,CASSLGQGGADTQYF
NA,TRBV11-2,TRBJ2-7,NA,TGTGCCAGCAGCTCCCGTGGAGCAGGGCCCTACGAGCAGTACTTC,CASSSRGAGPYEQYF
few,TRBV7-7,TRBJ2-5,NA,TGTGCTAGCAGCGTCCCCGGGGTGGAGACCCAGTACTTC,CASSVPGVETQYF
NA,TRBV6-6,TRBJ1-1,NA,TGTGCCAGCAGTTACTCCCTACACCTTGAAGCTTTCTTT,CASSYSLHLEAFF
NA,TRBV6-1,TRBJ1-2,NA,TGTGCCAGCAGTGAGGGACACCTGGGGAGCTATGGCTACACCTTC,CASSEGHLGSYGYTF